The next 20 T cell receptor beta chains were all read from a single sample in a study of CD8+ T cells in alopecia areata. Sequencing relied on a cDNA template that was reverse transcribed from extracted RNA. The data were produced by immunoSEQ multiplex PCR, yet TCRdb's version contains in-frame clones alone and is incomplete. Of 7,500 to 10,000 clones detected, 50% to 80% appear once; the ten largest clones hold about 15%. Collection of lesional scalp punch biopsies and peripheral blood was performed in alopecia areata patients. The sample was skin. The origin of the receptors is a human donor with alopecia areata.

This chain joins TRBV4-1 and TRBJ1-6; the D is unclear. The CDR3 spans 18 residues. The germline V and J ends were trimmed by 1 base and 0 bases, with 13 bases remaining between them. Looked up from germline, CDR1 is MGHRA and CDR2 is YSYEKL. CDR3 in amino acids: CASSQVDMGFSYNSPLHF. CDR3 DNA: TGCGCCAGCAGCCAAGTGGATATGGGGTTCTCCTATAATTCACCCCTCCACTTT.

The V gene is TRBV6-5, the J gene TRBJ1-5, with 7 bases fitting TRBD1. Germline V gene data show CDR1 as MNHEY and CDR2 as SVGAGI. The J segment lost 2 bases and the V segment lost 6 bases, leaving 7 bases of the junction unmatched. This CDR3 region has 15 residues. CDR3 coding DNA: TGTGCCAGCAGAGACAGGGTAATGGGCAATCAGCCCCAGCATTTT. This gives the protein CASRDRVMGNQPQHF.

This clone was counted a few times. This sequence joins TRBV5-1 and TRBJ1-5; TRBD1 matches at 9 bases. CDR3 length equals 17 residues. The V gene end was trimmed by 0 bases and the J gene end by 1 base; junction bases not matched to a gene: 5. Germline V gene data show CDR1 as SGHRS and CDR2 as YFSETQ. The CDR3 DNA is TGCGCCAGCAGCTTGGGGGTGGACAGGGGAAGCAATCAGCCCCAGCATTTT. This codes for CASSLGVDRGSNQPQHF.

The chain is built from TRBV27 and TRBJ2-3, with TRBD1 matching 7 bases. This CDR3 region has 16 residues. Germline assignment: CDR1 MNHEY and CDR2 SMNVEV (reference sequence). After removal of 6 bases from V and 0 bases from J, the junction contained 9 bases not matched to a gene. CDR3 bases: TGTGCCAGCAGCCCACATTTAGGGGGCAGCACAGATACGCAGTATTTT. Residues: CASSPHLGGSTDTQYF.

The CDR3 protein is CASSFWVSGVNIQYF. DNA of the CDR3: TGTGCCAGCAGCTTTTGGGTATCAGGGGTAAACATTCAGTACTTC. The chain carries TRBV7-9 and TRBJ2-4, with D possibly TRBD1 on 6 matching bases. The CDR3 is made up of 15 amino acids. Germline V gene data show CDR1 as SEHNR and CDR2 as FQNEAQ (reference sequence). With 3 bases removed from V and 6 bases from J, the gap between germline ends came to 15 bases.

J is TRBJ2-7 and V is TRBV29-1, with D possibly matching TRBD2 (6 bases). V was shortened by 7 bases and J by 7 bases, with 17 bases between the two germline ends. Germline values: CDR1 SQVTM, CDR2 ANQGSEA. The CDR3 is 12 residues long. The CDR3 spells CSARAGPAEQYF. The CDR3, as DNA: TGCAGCGCCCGGGCGGGACCGGCGGAGCAGTACTTC.

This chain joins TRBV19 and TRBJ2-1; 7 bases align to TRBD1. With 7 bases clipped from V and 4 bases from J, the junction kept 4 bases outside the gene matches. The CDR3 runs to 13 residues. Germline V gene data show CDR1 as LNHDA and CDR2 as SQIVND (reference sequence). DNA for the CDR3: TGTGCCAGTAACCGGGACAGATACAATGAGCAGTTCTTC. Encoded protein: CASNRDRYNEQFF.

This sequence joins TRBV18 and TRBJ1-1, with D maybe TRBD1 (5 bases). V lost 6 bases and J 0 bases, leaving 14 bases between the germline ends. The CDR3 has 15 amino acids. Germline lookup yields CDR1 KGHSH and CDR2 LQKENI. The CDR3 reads CASSFSMGVNTEAFF. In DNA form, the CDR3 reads TGTGCCAGCTCGTTTTCGATGGGGGTGAACACTGAAGCTTTCTTT. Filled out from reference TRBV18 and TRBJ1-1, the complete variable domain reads NAGVMQNPRHLVRRRGQEARLRCSPMKGHSHVYWYRQLPEEGLKFMVYLQKENIIDESGMPKERFSAEFPKEGPSILRIQQVVRGDSAAYFCASSFSMGVNTEAFFGQGTRLTVV.

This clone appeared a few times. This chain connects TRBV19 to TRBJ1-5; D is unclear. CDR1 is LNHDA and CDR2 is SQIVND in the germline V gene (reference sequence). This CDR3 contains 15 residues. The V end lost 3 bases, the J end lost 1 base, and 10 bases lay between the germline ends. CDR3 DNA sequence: TGTGCCAGTAGTATCGTAAGGGAAAGCAATCAGCCCCAGCATTTT. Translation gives CASSIVRESNQPQHF.

For the CDR3, the DNA is TGTGCCAGCAAACTCCCCCATGCGCCATACGAGCAGTACTTC. Amino acid sequence: CASKLPHAPYEQYF. The genes are TRBV6-5 and TRBJ2-7, with D unclear. The CDR3 is made up of 14 amino acids. Trimming removed 7 bases from V and 4 bases from J, with 17 bases in between. Germline CDR1 is MNHEY and CDR2 is SVGAGI.

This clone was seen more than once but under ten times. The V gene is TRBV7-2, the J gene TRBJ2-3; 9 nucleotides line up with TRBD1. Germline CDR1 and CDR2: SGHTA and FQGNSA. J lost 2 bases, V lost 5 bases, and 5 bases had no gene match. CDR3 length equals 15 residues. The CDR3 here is CASSGTGLLTDTQYF. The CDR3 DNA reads TGTGCCAGCAGCGGGACAGGGCTCCTCACAGATACGCAGTATTTT.

CDR3 protein: CSVDTPNTGELFF. The CDR3 nucleotides read TGCAGCGTTGATACGCCGAACACCGGGGAGCTGTTTTTT. The chain combines TRBV29-1 with TRBJ2-2, with D hard to call. V lost 3 bases and J 0 bases, leaving 5 bases between the germline ends. Looked up from germline, CDR1 is SQVTM and CDR2 is ANQGSEA. This CDR3 is built from 13 residues.

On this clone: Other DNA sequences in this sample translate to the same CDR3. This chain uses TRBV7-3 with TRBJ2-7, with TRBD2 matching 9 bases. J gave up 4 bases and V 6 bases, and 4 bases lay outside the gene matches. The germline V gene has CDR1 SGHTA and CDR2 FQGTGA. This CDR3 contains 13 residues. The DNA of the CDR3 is TGTGCCAGCAGTTTTGCGGGAGGGTACGAGCAGTACTTC. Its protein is CASSFAGGYEQYF. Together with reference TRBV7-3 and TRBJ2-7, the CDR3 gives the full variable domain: GAGVSQTPSNKVTEKGKYVELRCDPISGHTALYWYRQSLGQGPEFLIYFQGTGAADDSGLPNDRFFAVRPEGSVSTLKIQRTERGDSAVYLCASSFAGGYEQYFGPGTRLTVT.

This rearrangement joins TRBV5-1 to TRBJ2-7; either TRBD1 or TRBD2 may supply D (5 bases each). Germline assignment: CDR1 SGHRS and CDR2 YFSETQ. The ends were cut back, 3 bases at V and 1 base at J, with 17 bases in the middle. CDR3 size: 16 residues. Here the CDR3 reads CASSYEGQASSYEQYF. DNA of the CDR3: TGCGCCAGCAGCTACGAGGGGCAGGCCTCTTCCTACGAGCAGTACTTC.

The CDR3 protein is CSVEDSGAHSKPNEQFF. CDR3 coding DNA: TGCAGCGTTGAGGACTCCGGGGCCCACTCAAAGCCGAATGAGCAGTTCTTC. This sequence joins TRBV29-1 and TRBJ2-1; D tentatively reads TRBD1 or TRBD2 (5 bases each). Trimming shortened V by 3 bases and J by 7 bases, and 25 bases separated the two germline ends. This CDR3 is 17 amino acids long. The germline V gene encodes CDR1 SQVTM and CDR2 ANQGSEA.

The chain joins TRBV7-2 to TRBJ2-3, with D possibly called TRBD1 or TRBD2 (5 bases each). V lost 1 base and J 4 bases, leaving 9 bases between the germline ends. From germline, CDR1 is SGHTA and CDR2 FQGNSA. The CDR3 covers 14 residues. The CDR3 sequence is CASSLDRGADTQYF. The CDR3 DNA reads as TGTGCCAGCAGCTTAGATCGAGGGGCAGATACGCAGTATTTT.

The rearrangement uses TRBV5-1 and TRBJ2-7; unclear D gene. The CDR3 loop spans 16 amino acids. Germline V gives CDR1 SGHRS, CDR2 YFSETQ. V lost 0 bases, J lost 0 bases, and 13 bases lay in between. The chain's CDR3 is CASSLGTAHSSYEQYF. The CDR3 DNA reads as TGCGCCAGCAGCTTGGGGACGGCCCATAGCTCCTACGAGCAGTACTTC.

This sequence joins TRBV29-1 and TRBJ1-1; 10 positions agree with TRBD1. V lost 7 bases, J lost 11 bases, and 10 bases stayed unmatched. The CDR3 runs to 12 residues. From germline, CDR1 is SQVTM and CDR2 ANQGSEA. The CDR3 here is CSGLTGGEGAFF. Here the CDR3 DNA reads TGCAGCGGCTTGACAGGGGGCGAGGGGGCTTTCTTT.

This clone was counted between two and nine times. The CDR3 reads CASSLYMDRRAEREQFF. CDR3 nucleotides: TGTGCCAGCAGTCTATATATGGACAGGAGGGCCGAACGGGAGCAGTTCTTC. This chain uses TRBV28 with TRBJ2-1, with TRBD1 as a possible D gene (7 bases). V gave up 5 bases and J gave up 10 bases, with 27 bases separating them. Looked up from germline, CDR1 is MDHEN and CDR2 is SYDVKM. The CDR3 extends over 17 amino acids.

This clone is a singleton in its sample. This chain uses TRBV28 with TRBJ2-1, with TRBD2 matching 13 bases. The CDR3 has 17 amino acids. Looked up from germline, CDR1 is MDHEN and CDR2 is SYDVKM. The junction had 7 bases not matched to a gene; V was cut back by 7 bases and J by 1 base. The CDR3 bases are TGTGCCAGCACCCGACTAGCGGGAGGCCAATCCTACAATGAGCAGTTCTTC. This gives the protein CASTRLAGGQSYNEQFF.